The clone carrying this T cell receptor beta chain appeared once. The data derive from a study of blood T cell repertoires in COVID-19. Study details: T cells, B-cell-depleted T cells, or PBMCs supplied cDNA or gDNA.

Authors' methods: Reference gene primer amplification yielded estimated nucleated cell counts. The repertoire was sequenced with immunoSEQ multiplex PCR; TCRdb's copy has only in-frame clones and lacks some. Clone size and the V and J calls come from that table; the DNA yielded D and trimming. The data show 130,000 to 150,000 clones, approximately 91% seen once. The CDR3 length is 15 residues. V was pared by 6 bases and J by 3 bases, with 5 bases of the junction left unmatched. Germline CDR1 and CDR2: MNHEY and SMNVEV (reference sequence). This sequence joins TRBV27 and TRBJ2-3, with 11 bases lining up with TRBD1. The TCR originated in a human donor in a cohort sampled during active COVID-19. The sample was peripheral blood. CDR3 residues: CASRSDRGRTDTQYF. The CDR3 coding sequence is TGTGCCAGCAGGTCGGACAGGGGGCGTACAGATACGCAGTATTTT.